This T cell receptor beta chain was captured in a study of T cells after yellow fever vaccination. In the study overall: It was SMART-Seq v4 Ultra Low Input that prepared the fractions with low cell numbers.

The authors made TCR cDNA by 5'RACE template switching, adding a universal primer site and UMIs. MiXCR, run by TCRdb on the 5' RACE reads, gives a single entry per CDR3 protein. The data hold 500,000 to 700,000 distinct CDR3 sequences, with 15% to 20% observed a single time. Study findings and constraints: Repertoires sorted by FACS could include abundant clonotypes that are contaminants from the bulk population. Clonotypes found in both CD4 and CD8 compartments made up a small share.

This clonotype has just a few counts. Its antigen is unidentified. The CDR3 is 17 residues long. The V and J ends lost 3 bases and 7 bases, in that order; junction bases with no gene match: 14. The germline CDR1 and CDR2 sequences are SGHTA and FQGNSA. This specimen consisted of PBMCs, obtained 15 days after the yellow fever booster vaccination. The chain combines TRBV7-2 with TRBJ2-1; 8 nucleotides match TRBD2. This receptor was obtained from a man aged 30 to 45 who received the YFV17D yellow fever vaccine. CDR3 protein: CASSLGGKREYKNEQFF. The CDR3 DNA reads as TGTGCCAGCAGCTTGGGGGGCAAGCGGGAGTATAAAAATGAGCAGTTCTTC.